This T cell receptor beta chain originates from a study of vaccination effects on CD4 cells after COVID-19. Study-wide results and limits: Clones induced by infection and by vaccine showed marked clonal contraction late after vaccination.

As regards this clone: Its antigen remains unidentified.

Pools of viral peptides were used by the ViraFEST assay to expand antigen-specific CD4+ T cells ahead of sequencing. At the end of roughly 9 days of culture, CD4+ T cells were isolated. Two-dose vaccination with either BNT162b2 or mRNA-1273 was given to the participants. Clones were sequenced by immunoSEQ multiplex PCR, and TCRdb holds only the in-frame ones, with some missing. The table has tens of thousands of clones, 73% seen once. The sample consisted of CD4+ T cells from PBMCs cultured with HCoV-229E spike peptides, taken after COVID-19 vaccination. This clonotype originated in a human donor who received a COVID-19 vaccine.

The CDR3 sequence is CASSILRTGGGGELFF. The CDR3 nucleotides are TGCGCCAGCAGCATACTCCGGACAGGGGGCGGCGGGGAGCTGTTTTTT. V gene TRBV5-1 combines with J gene TRBJ2-2, with TRBD1 identical over 11 bases. The V segment lost 4 bases and the J segment 7 bases; nucleotides outside the gene matches: 9. Germline CDR1 reads SGHRS; CDR2 reads YFSETQ. This CDR3 is built from 16 residues.